These 21 T cell receptor beta chains were all obtained from the same sample, sequenced in a study of blood T cell repertoires in COVID-19. Here immunoSEQ multiplex PCR was the method, and the copy in TCRdb shows in-frame clones only, minus some. The top ten clones hold about 4.4% of a sample with 65,000 to 100,000 clones, approximately 86% of them seen once. What was sequenced was peripheral blood. These receptors all come from a woman aged 80 or older with acute or convalescent COVID-19.

The V and J genes are TRBV2 and TRBJ2-5, with 12 bases fitting TRBD1. The CDR3 spans 15 residues. The junction had 2 bases not matched to a gene; V was cut back by 6 bases and J by 0 bases. CDR1 and CDR2 (germline): SNHLY, FYNNEI. The CDR3 sequence is CASRGQGAHQETQYF. CDR3 DNA sequence: TGTGCCAGCAGGGGACAGGGGGCCCACCAAGAGACCCAGTACTTC.

The V call is TRBV6-6, the J call TRBJ1-3; tentative D call: TRBD1 (6 bases). CDR3 size: 15 residues. Trimming took off 5 bases at V and 4 bases at J, with 15 bases between the two ends. Looked up from germline, CDR1 is MNHNY and CDR2 is SVGAGI (reference sequence). The CDR3 loop reads CASSQQGSIGNTIYF. The CDR3 coding sequence is TGTGCCAGCAGTCAACAGGGTTCCATCGGAAACACCATATATTTT.

This clone appeared once. V is TRBV27 and J is TRBJ1-2; possible D gene TRBD1, 5 bases. Germline CDR1 MNHEY, CDR2 SMNVEV (reference sequence). CDR3 length equals 17 residues. V lost 0 bases to trimming and J lost 4 bases, with 18 bases between them. In DNA, the CDR3 is TGTGCCAGCAGTTTATCAGGTCTGGGGCAGGGCACCTATGGCTACACCTTC. Translated, it gives CASSLSGLGQGTYGYTF.

The chain employs TRBV6-5 and TRBJ1-2; no clear D gene. Between the trimmed V and J ends, which lost 7 bases and 0 bases, there was a span of 15 bases. Germline V CDR1 and CDR2: MNHEY, SVGAGI. This CDR3 region has 15 residues. The CDR3 nucleotides read TGTGCCAGCAAAACAGAGACCAACTCTAACTATGGCTACACCTTC. Residues: CASKTETNSNYGYTF.

This clone has more than one count but fewer than ten. This chain joins TRBV5-1 and TRBJ2-3, with TRBD2 matching 10 bases. J gave up 11 bases and V 8 bases, and 20 bases lay outside the gene matches. The CDR3 loop spans 16 amino acids. The germline gives CDR1 SGHRS, CDR2 YFSETQ. CDR3 loop: CASRPPVSSGRSGQYF. DNA for the CDR3: TGCGCCAGTAGACCCCCGGTATCTAGCGGGAGATCGGGGCAGTATTTT.

The chain is built from TRBV19 and TRBJ2-1, with 12 bases that match TRBD2. CDR3 size: 16 residues. J gave up 2 bases and V 5 bases, and 4 bases lay outside the gene matches. CDR1 LNHDA and CDR2 SQIVND come from the germline V gene (reference sequence). This CDR3 reads CASSSLAGGPYNEQFF. In DNA form, the CDR3 reads TGTGCCAGTAGTTCTCTAGCGGGGGGGCCCTACAATGAGCAGTTCTTC.

The V gene is TRBV3-1 (or the pseudogene TRBV3-2), the J gene TRBJ2-3; 10 nucleotides line up with TRBD2. From germline, CDR1 is LGHDT and CDR2 YNNKEL (reference sequence). The CDR3 is 16 residues long. V was pared by 1 base and J by 6 bases, with 7 bases of the junction left unmatched. The CDR3: CASSQVPSGSPDTQYF. CDR3 nucleotide sequence: TGTGCCAGCAGCCAAGTGCCTAGCGGGAGCCCCGATACGCAGTATTTT.

The chain is built from TRBV5-6 and TRBJ1-1; D ambiguous. The CDR3 runs 12 residues. Germline assignment: CDR1 SGHDT and CDR2 YYEEEE. Trimming removed 0 bases from V and 5 bases from J, with 5 bases in between. CDR3 in DNA: TGTGCCAGCAGCTTGGAGAGGACTGAAGCTTTCTTT. Translating it yields CASSLERTEAFF.

This chain links TRBV6-2 or TRBV6-3 with TRBJ1-1, with 9 nucleotides matching TRBD1. V dropped 0 bases and J dropped 2; count of bases not matched to a gene: 4. Germline CDR1 reads MNHEY; CDR2 reads SVGEGT. CDR3 size: 16 residues. The CDR3 DNA follows: TGTGCCAGCAGTTACTCTCGGACAGGGGTAAACACTGAAGCTTTCTTT. Translating gives CASSYSRTGVNTEAFF.

This clone was picked up one time. The J gene is TRBJ1-6, the V gene TRBV19; 7 bases line up with TRBD1. The CDR3 contains 13 residues. The germline V gene has CDR1 LNHDA and CDR2 SQIVND (reference sequence). V lost 5 bases and J lost 10; bases outside the gene matches: 5. CDR3 amino acids: CASSDHRGSPLHF. CDR3 DNA: TGTGCCAGTAGTGACCACAGGGGATCACCCCTCCACTTT.

This chain connects TRBV6-5 to TRBJ1-1, with D tentatively TRBD1 (5 bases). The CDR3 totals 11 residues. CDR1 is MNHEY and CDR2 is SVGAGI in the germline V gene. Deletions cut 7 bases from V and 10 bases from J, with 13 bases between. CDR3 DNA sequence: TGTGCCAGCAAATTACAGGTCCTAGCTTTCTTT. Protein: CASKLQVLAFF.

To note about this clone: Additional DNA sequences in this sample encode the identical CDR3. As DNA, the CDR3 is TGTGCCAGCGCGTCACAGGGCGGGAATGAAAAACTGTTTTTT. Protein sequence: CASASQGGNEKLFF. This chain connects TRBV13 to TRBJ1-4, with D possibly being TRBD1 (6 bases). V was cut by 8 bases and J by 5 bases, with 15 bases left in between. This CDR3 has 14 residues. Germline assignment: CDR1 PRHDT and CDR2 FYEKMQ (reference sequence). Full variable domain (missing parts from reference TRBV13 and TRBJ1-4): AAGVIQSPRHLIKEKRETATLKCYPIPRHDTVYWYQQGPGQDPQFLISFYEKMQSDKGSIPDRFSAQQFSDYHSELNMSSLELGDSALYFCASASQGGNEKLFFGSGTQLSVL.

This chain uses TRBV24-1 with TRBJ2-1, with TRBD2 identical over 8 bases. The V gene end was trimmed by 4 bases and the J gene end by 11 bases; junction bases not matched to a gene: 9. The CDR3 totals 14 residues. Germline CDR1 KGHDR, CDR2 SFDVKD. As DNA, the CDR3 is TGTGCCACCAGTGACACCGGGACTAGTCTGAAGCAGTTCTTC. Protein product: CATSDTGTSLKQFF.

This clone was found a few times. CDR3 sequence: CASSVDGTGAYEQYF. DNA for the CDR3: TGTGCCAGCAGCGTAGACGGGACAGGGGCCTACGAGCAGTACTTC. This chain uses TRBV9 with TRBJ2-7; 10 bases agree with TRBD1. The trim removed 0 bases at V and 2 bases at J, leaving 2 bases unmatched. CDR3 length equals 15 residues. Germline-derived CDR1 and CDR2 are SGDLS and YYNGEE.

The chain joins TRBV19 to TRBJ2-1; 10 bases line up with TRBD1. V lost 3 bases, J lost 8 bases, and 4 bases stayed unmatched. Germline loops: CDR1 LNHDA, CDR2 SQIVND (reference sequence). The length of the CDR3 is 14 residues. CDR3 nucleotides: TGTGCCAGTAGTATTGGACAGGGGGTAGATGAGCAGTTCTTC. Translation gives CASSIGQGVDEQFF. The full variable domain, its missing parts supplied by reference TRBV19 and TRBJ2-1, is DGGITQSPKYLFRKEGQNVTLSCEQNLNHDAMYWYRQDPGQGLRLIYYSQIVNDFQKGDIAEGYSVSREKKESFPLTVTSAQKNPTAFYLCASSIGQGVDEQFFGPGTRLTVL.

The DNA for the CDR3 is TGTGCCAGCTCAGGACAGCATAACTATGGCTACACCTTC. Protein product: CASSGQHNYGYTF. The chain carries TRBV18 and TRBJ1-2; D may be TRBD1 (6 bases). Deletions cut 5 bases from V and 1 base from J, with 8 bases between. The CDR3 is 13 residues long. The germline CDR1 and CDR2 sequences are KGHSH and LQKENI.

V is TRBV4-1 and J is TRBJ1-1; 8 bases align to TRBD1. Trimming took 4 bases from V and 4 from J; bases not matched to a gene: 8. Germline lookup yields CDR1 MGHRA and CDR2 YSYEKL. The CDR3 runs to 15 residues. As DNA, the CDR3 is TGCGCCAGCAGCCGGTTGCAGGGGGCGGTCACTGAAGCTTTCTTT. Its translation is CASSRLQGAVTEAFF.

V usage is TRBV6-1 and J usage is TRBJ1-2; TRBD1 aligns across 7 bases. Germline CDR1 is MNHNS and CDR2 is SASEGT. Trimming at V came to 1 base and at J to 6 bases, leaving 8 bases not matched to a gene. The CDR3 is made up of 15 amino acids. CDR3 DNA sequence: TGTGCCAGCAGTGAAGAGAAGACAGGGATGCATGGCTACACCTTC. Its translation is CASSEEKTGMHGYTF.

V gene TRBV7-2 combines with J gene TRBJ1-5; TRBD1 matches at 7 bases. After removal of 4 bases from V and 7 bases from J, the junction contained 7 bases not matched to a gene. Germline V lookup: CDR1 SGHTA, CDR2 FQGNSA. CDR3 length: 14 amino acids. DNA for the CDR3: TGTGCCAGCAGCTCAGACAGGGCGGTCCAGCCCCAGCATTTT. It yields the protein CASSSDRAVQPQHF.

This clone was seen only once. This chain uses TRBV10-1 with TRBJ2-3, with TRBD2 matching 7 bases. The CDR3 contains 15 residues. Trimming at V came to 3 bases and at J to 7 bases, leaving 10 bases not matched to a gene. The germline CDR1 and CDR2 sequences are WNHNN and SYGVQD (reference sequence). In DNA, the CDR3 is TGCGCCAGCAGTGATCACGGGAGGCCCCCGTATACGCAGTATTTT. Protein sequence: CASSDHGRPPYTQYF.

This rearrangement joins TRBV9 to TRBJ1-1; TRBD1 aligns across 7 bases. Germline assignment: CDR1 SGDLS and CDR2 YYNGEE. CDR3 length equals 16 residues. The V segment lost 3 bases and the J segment 1 base; nucleotides outside the gene matches: 9. The CDR3: CASSGRQGAGNTEAFF. The CDR3 DNA reads as TGTGCCAGCAGCGGCCGACAGGGTGCAGGGAACACTGAAGCTTTCTTT.